Listed here are 30 T cell receptor beta chains from one sample, sequenced in a study of a mutant IDH1 vaccine in newly diagnosed glioma. TCRdb's copy holds only in-frame clones and misses some; the assay was immunoSEQ multiplex PCR. The sample carries 50,000 to 70,000 clones, around 87% recorded once. The sample's time point: week 23, last vaccination. The study gave 300 ug of mutant IDH1 20-mer peptide per vaccine dose, with topical imiquimod. Their antigen targets remain unknown. Sequencing was performed on PBMCs, taken from a glioma patient whose treatment included an IDH1 peptide vaccine. Receptors were obtained from a man aged 35-49 years with glioma.

This clone has just a few counts. The same CDR3 arises from other DNA sequences in this sample as well. V and J are TRBV6-5 and TRBJ2-1; D may correspond to TRBD1 or TRBD2 (6 bases each). V lost 6 bases to trimming and J lost 7 bases, with 19 bases between them. Per the germline V gene, CDR1 is MNHEY and CDR2 is SVGAGI. The CDR3 loop spans 15 amino acids. In nucleotides, the CDR3 is TGTGCCAGCAGCCAGAGGGGGGAGGCTAGTAATGAGCAGTTCTTC. Protein product: CASSQRGEASNEQFF.

The chain uses TRBV9 and TRBJ2-5, with 10 bases fitting TRBD1. V shed 10 bases, J shed 6 bases, and the junction held 12 bases outside the gene matches. Germline values: CDR1 SGDLS, CDR2 YYNGEE. The CDR3 length is 14 residues. DNA of the CDR3: TGTGCCCTACCCCGGGACAGGGGAAATAAGACCCAGTACTTC. It codes for CALPRDRGNKTQYF.

This rearrangement joins TRBV21-1 to TRBJ2-7; TRBD1, as called in the table, went unchecked against the DNA. TRBV21-1 is a pseudogene. The CDR3 spans 15 residues. CDR3 region: CASSQTGFLTYEQYF. DNA for the CDR3: TGTGCCAGCAGCCAGACAGGGTTTTTAACCTACGAGCAGTACTTC.

This sequence joins TRBV19 and TRBJ1-1; tentatively, D is TRBD1 (5 bases). This CDR3 contains 15 residues. In germline, CDR1 is LNHDA, CDR2 SQIVND (reference sequence). V shed 5 bases and J shed 3 bases, with 16 bases lying between them. CDR3 in amino acids: CASSFSHLGDTEAFF. The CDR3 DNA is TGTGCCAGTAGTTTCAGTCATTTGGGGGACACTGAAGCTTTCTTT.

The chain has TRBV2 and TRBJ2-5; 12 bases agree with TRBD2. The CDR3 contains 18 residues. The junction had 15 bases not matched to a gene; V was cut back by 5 bases and J by 5 bases. CDR1 is SNHLY and CDR2 is FYNNEI in the germline V gene. CDR3 sequence (DNA): TGTGCCAGCAGTTTCTGGACTAGCGGGACTCTCGAGAGGGAGACCCAGTACTTC. Its translation: CASSFWTSGTLERETQYF. Combining the CDR3 with reference TRBV2 and TRBJ2-5 gives the whole variable domain EPEVTQTPSHQVTQMGQEVILRCVPISNHLYFYWYRQILGQKVEFLVSFYNNEISEKSEIFDDQFSVERPDGSNFTLKIRSTKLEDSAMYFCASSFWTSGTLERETQYFGPGTRLLVL.

CDR3 residues: CASSQDPQTGVNTGELFF. In DNA, the CDR3 is TGCGCCAGCAGCCAAGATCCTCAGACAGGGGTTAACACCGGGGAGCTGTTTTTT. The chain is built from TRBV4-1 and TRBJ2-2, with TRBD1 matching 8 bases. This CDR3 is built from 18 residues. From germline, CDR1 is MGHRA and CDR2 YSYEKL. The ends lost 0 bases at V and 2 bases at J; junction bases unmatched: 8.

The chain recombines TRBV28 with TRBJ1-1; tentative D call: TRBD1 (5 bases). V was cut by 4 bases and J by 1 base, with 13 bases left in between. From germline, CDR1 is MDHEN and CDR2 SYDVKM. This CDR3 spans 15 amino acids. DNA for the CDR3: TGTGCCAGCAGTTGGAGGGGCGTGGAGAACACTGAAGCTTTCTTT. Translation gives CASSWRGVENTEAFF.

The rearrangement joins TRBV11-2 to TRBJ2-5; 13 bases are a match to TRBD2. In germline, CDR1 is SGHAT, CDR2 FQNNGV. CDR3 length equals 16 residues. With V trimmed by 5 bases and J by 6 bases, 9 bases remained unmatched. Here the CDR3 DNA reads TGTGCCAGCAGCCCGGCGACTAGCGGGAGGCCGAAGACCCAGTACTTC. Translated, it gives CASSPATSGRPKTQYF.

The chain has TRBV27 and TRBJ2-7; either TRBD1 or TRBD2 may fit D (6 bases each). The CDR3 is 14 residues long. The V end lost 0 bases, the J end lost 3 bases, and 9 bases lay between the germline ends. Germline V gene lookup returns CDR1 MNHEY and CDR2 SMNVEV (reference sequence). CDR3 nucleotides: TGTGCCAGCAGTTTATCCGGGGGCGGCTACGAGCAGTACTTC. Translation: CASSLSGGGYEQYF.

The chain couples TRBV5-8 to TRBJ1-1; D gene ambiguous. The CDR3 consists of 11 residues. Germline values: CDR1 SGHTS, CDR2 YDEGEE. The V end lost 2 bases, the J end lost 11 bases, and 10 bases lay between the germline ends. This chain's CDR3 is CASSLDWVAFF. Written as DNA, the CDR3 is TGTGCCAGCAGCTTAGACTGGGTGGCTTTCTTT.

V usage is TRBV2 and J usage is TRBJ1-5, with 10 bases identical to TRBD1. CDR1 is SNHLY and CDR2 is FYNNEI in the germline V gene. The V and J ends lost 6 bases and 8 bases, in that order; junction bases with no gene match: 10. The CDR3 covers 15 residues. For the CDR3, the DNA is TGTGCCAGCAGGGGGGACAGGGGCTCTGGGGAGCCCCAGCATTTT. The encoded protein is CASRGDRGSGEPQHF.

This chain uses TRBV5-1 with TRBJ2-7, with TRBD2 as a possible D gene (5 bases). Trimming shortened V by 0 bases and J by 6 bases, and 10 bases separated the two germline ends. The CDR3 covers 13 residues. The V gene's germline CDR1 is SGHRS and CDR2 YFSETQ. The CDR3 loop is CASSLVIGSEQYF. The CDR3 DNA sequence: TGCGCCAGCAGCTTGGTCATAGGGAGCGAGCAGTACTTC. The complete variable domain, with remaining parts taken from reference TRBV5-1 and TRBJ2-7, reads KAGVTQTPRYLIKTRGQQVTLSCSPISGHRSVSWYQQTPGQGLQFLFEYFSETQRNKGNFPGRFSGRQFSNSRSEMNVSTLELGDSALYLCASSLVIGSEQYFGPGTRLTVT.

The genes are TRBV18 and TRBJ1-1, with D perhaps matching TRBD1 (6 bases). Trimming removed 3 bases at V and 0 bases at J, with 11 bases between. The CDR3 runs 15 residues. Looked up from germline, CDR1 is KGHSH and CDR2 is LQKENI. CDR3 nucleotide sequence: TGTGCCAGCTCACCGCTGGACAGCTTGAACACTGAAGCTTTCTTT. Translated, it gives CASSPLDSLNTEAFF.

The chain combines TRBV19 with TRBJ1-1, with 8 bases fitting TRBD1. The CDR3 covers 12 residues. The germline V gene has CDR1 LNHDA and CDR2 SQIVND (reference sequence). The junction had 5 bases not matched to a gene; V was cut back by 9 bases and J by 5 bases. DNA for the CDR3: TGTGCCAGCCGGACAGGGCGTACTGAAGCTTTCTTT. It yields the protein CASRTGRTEAFF.

The chain joins TRBV5-1 to TRBJ1-4, with D unresolved. CDR1 and CDR2 (germline): SGHRS, YFSETQ. With 1 base removed from V and 8 bases from J, the gap between germline ends came to 18 bases. The CDR3 sequence is 16 residues long. Here the CDR3 DNA reads TGCGCCAGCAGCTTGCTGGATGGAGGTTTGGGCGAAAAACTGTTTTTT. It encodes CASSLLDGGLGEKLFF. Full variable domain (outside the CDR3, taken from reference TRBV5-1 and TRBJ1-4): KAGVTQTPRYLIKTRGQQVTLSCSPISGHRSVSWYQQTPGQGLQFLFEYFSETQRNKGNFPGRFSGRQFSNSRSEMNVSTLELGDSALYLCASSLLDGGLGEKLFFGSGTQLSVL.

V and J are TRBV27 and TRBJ2-7; D may match TRBD1 or TRBD2 (5 bases each). Per the germline V gene, CDR1 is MNHEY and CDR2 is SMNVEV (reference sequence). V lost 5 bases and J 0 bases, leaving 14 bases between the germline ends. The CDR3 covers 15 residues. Here the CDR3 reads CASSHRDGLSYEQYF. CDR3 nucleotide sequence: TGTGCCAGCAGTCACCGGGACGGACTCTCCTACGAGCAGTACTTC.

The CDR3 region is CASTYGGIGANVLTF. The CDR3 DNA sequence: TGTGCCAGCACCTACGGCGGGATTGGGGCCAACGTCCTGACTTTC. J is TRBJ2-6 and V is TRBV7-8, with D perhaps matching TRBD2 (6 bases). The CDR3 contains 15 residues. Germline V gene lookup returns CDR1 SGHVS and CDR2 FQNEAQ. Trimming pared 7 bases from V and 3 bases from J, leaving 13 bases between. The variable domain in full, with the rest retrieved from reference TRBV7-8 and TRBJ2-6, is GAGVSQSPRYKVAKRGQDVALRCDPISGHVSLFWYQQALGQGPEFLTYFQNEAQLDKSGLPSDRFFAERPEGSVSTLKIQRTQQEDSAVYLCASTYGGIGANVLTFGAGSRLTVL.

The chain has TRBV15 and TRBJ2-7; 9 bases line up with TRBD2. J gave up 5 bases and V 5 bases, and 10 bases lay outside the gene matches. Germline CDR1 LNHNV, CDR2 YYDKDF (reference sequence). The CDR3 runs 15 residues. CDR3 DNA sequence: TGTGCCACCAGCGCGGGGGGGAAAGGGTCCCACGAGCAGTACTTC. Encoded protein: CATSAGGKGSHEQYF.

The chain links TRBV27 to TRBJ1-2; 9 positions match TRBD1. This CDR3 contains 16 residues. V gave up 4 bases and J gave up 2 bases; unmatched junction bases: 8. Germline V lookup: CDR1 MNHEY, CDR2 SMNVEV (reference sequence). This chain's CDR3 is CASSSYNRGQNYGYTF. CDR3 coding DNA: TGTGCCAGCAGTTCCTACAACAGGGGGCAAAACTATGGCTACACCTTC.

The chain recombines TRBV6-1 with TRBJ2-7, with D possibly called TRBD1 or TRBD2 (5 bases each). This CDR3 contains 17 residues. Germline V gene data show CDR1 as MNHNS and CDR2 as SASEGT. Trimming removed 4 bases at V and 0 bases at J, with 19 bases between. Here the CDR3 DNA reads TGTGCCAGCAGTGGGGACCCCAGGCAGGACTTCTCCTACGAGCAGTACTTC. It encodes CASSGDPRQDFSYEQYF.

The chain links TRBV15 to TRBJ1-2; tentatively, D is TRBD1 (6 bases). V shed 0 bases and J shed 4 bases, with 6 bases lying between them. The CDR3 runs 13 residues. Germline CDR1 LNHNV, CDR2 YYDKDF (reference sequence). The CDR3: CATSREDSYGYTF. For the CDR3, the DNA is TGTGCCACCAGCAGAGAGGACAGCTATGGCTACACCTTC.

The sample holds a few counts of this clone. V is TRBV2 and J is TRBJ2-7, with D unresolved. The CDR3 runs 13 residues. V gave up 4 bases and J gave up 6 bases, with 13 bases separating them. Per germline, CDR1 SNHLY and CDR2 FYNNEI. The CDR3 reads CASSAPSKPEQYF. The CDR3 coding sequence is TGTGCCAGCAGTGCCCCCTCCAAACCCGAGCAGTACTTC. The full variable domain, rest sourced from reference TRBV2 and TRBJ2-7, is EPEVTQTPSHQVTQMGQEVILRCVPISNHLYFYWYRQILGQKVEFLVSFYNNEISEKSEIFDDQFSVERPDGSNFTLKIRSTKLEDSAMYFCASSAPSKPEQYFGPGTRLTVT.

This clone was detected once. CDR3 sequence reads: CASSVGIDEQFF. For the CDR3, the DNA is TGTGCCAGCAGCGTAGGTATCGATGAGCAGTTCTTC. The chain couples TRBV9 to TRBJ2-1; D uncertain. This CDR3 spans 12 amino acids. The V end lost 0 bases, the J end lost 8 bases, and 6 bases lay between the germline ends. Per germline, CDR1 SGDLS and CDR2 YYNGEE.

The chain is built from TRBV7-2 and TRBJ2-7; no reliable D call. V shed 5 bases and J shed 2 bases, with 13 bases lying between them. The CDR3 is made up of 14 amino acids. The germline V gene has CDR1 SGHTA and CDR2 FQGNSA. CDR3 nucleotide sequence: TGTGCCAGCAGCCAACAAGCTGGGCCCTACGAGCAGTACTTC. Its translation: CASSQQAGPYEQYF.

CDR3 protein: CASSPPIQRQETQYF. CDR3 nucleotide sequence: TGTGCCAGCTCACCACCGATCCAGCGGCAAGAGACCCAGTACTTC. V and J are TRBV18 and TRBJ2-5; D is perhaps TRBD2 (5 bases). The length of the CDR3 is 15 residues. Looked up from germline, CDR1 is KGHSH and CDR2 is LQKENI. Trimming shortened V by 0 bases and J by 2 bases, and 10 bases separated the two germline ends.

The CDR3 DNA reads as TGTGCCATCAGCTCGACTAGCGGGAGTAACGAGCAGTACTTC. Translated: CAISSTSGSNEQYF. The chain links TRBV10-3 to TRBJ2-7; 12 bases map to TRBD2. Germline CDR1 reads ENHRY; CDR2 reads SYGVKD. Losses at the gene ends were 6 bases for V and 5 bases for J; bases not matched to a gene: 5. CDR3 length: 14 residues.

V is TRBV6-1 and J is TRBJ2-7; the D gene is possibly TRBD2 (6 bases). V lost 5 bases and J 6 bases, leaving 17 bases between the germline ends. The germline V gene has CDR1 MNHNS and CDR2 SASEGT. This CDR3 region has 14 residues. Here the CDR3 reads CASSLGNGGSEQYF. CDR3 DNA: TGTGCCAGCAGTCTGGGGAACGGGGGAAGCGAGCAGTACTTC.

The rearrangement joins TRBV7-2 to TRBJ2-7; D is ambiguous. V was cut by 4 bases and J by 2 bases, with 12 bases left in between. CDR3 length equals 14 residues. Germline lookup yields CDR1 SGHTA and CDR2 FQGNSA. The CDR3 region is CASSSYLKTYEQYF. The CDR3 DNA sequence: TGTGCCAGCAGCTCATACCTGAAGACCTACGAGCAGTACTTC.

The chain recombines TRBV5-1 with TRBJ2-2; 11 bases fit TRBD1. CDR3 length: 15 residues. The V gene end was trimmed by 4 bases and the J gene end by 4 bases; junction bases not matched to a gene: 3. Germline V CDR1 and CDR2: SGHRS, YFSETQ. The CDR3 region has the DNA TGCGCCAGCAGCCCCGGGACAGGGGGCACCGGGGAGCTGTTTTTT. Amino acids: CASSPGTGGTGELFF.

The table lists this clone with a count of one. The rearrangement uses TRBV19 and TRBJ2-3, with a weak D call TRBD2 (6 bases). Per the germline V gene, CDR1 is LNHDA and CDR2 is SQIVND (reference sequence). The CDR3 runs 14 residues. The V end lost 3 bases, the J end lost 5 bases, and 12 bases lay between the germline ends. This CDR3 is CASSMGGGLDTQYF. The CDR3 region has the DNA TGTGCCAGTAGTATGGGAGGCGGGTTAGATACGCAGTATTTT.